This is a list of T cell receptor beta chains from one sample in a study of cytomegalovirus exposure and HLA in healthy donors. Some clones are missing from TCRdb's copy, which holds only in-frame ones; the method was immunoSEQ multiplex PCR. The sample has under 150,000 clones; about two thirds are singletons. Material for sequencing was PBMCs. The receptors shown here come from a woman in her sixties in good health and CMV-seropositive. Each CDR3 is given with its conserved first and last residue. A D gene is named only where the DNA matches it firmly. Clone size is stated in some rows and not others, as once, few, many or a class when expanded.

D: .
size: once
J: TRBJ1-4
V: TRBV5-6
CDR3: CASNVGVATNEKLFF
DNA: TGTGCCAGCAACGTGGGCGTAGCAACTAATGAAAAACTGTTTTTT

D: .
size: .
J: TRBJ1-4
V: TRBV11-2
CDR3: CASSLDFGGNEKLFF
DNA: TGTGCCAGCAGCTTAGATTTCGGGGGGAATGAAAAACTGTTTTTT

D: .
size: .
J: TRBJ1-6
V: TRBV7-3
CDR3: CASSAGVRRNSPLHF
DNA: TGTGCCAGCAGCGCAGGGGTAAGGAGGAATTCACCCCTCCACTTT

D: TRBD1
size: .
J: TRBJ2-7
V: TRBV18
CDR3: CASSPPGTGGNTYEQYF
DNA: TGTGCCAGCTCACCACCAGGCACAGGGGGCAACACCTACGAGCAGTACTTC

D: .
size: .
J: TRBJ2-7
V: TRBV4-1
CDR3: CASSQEAQSYEQYF
DNA: TGCGCCAGCAGCCAAGAAGCACAGTCCTACGAGCAGTACTTC

D: .
size: .
J: TRBJ1-1
V: TRBV7-2
CDR3: CASSPQGISNTEAFF
DNA: TGTGCCAGCAGCCCCCAGGGAATTTCGAACACTGAAGCTTTCTTT

D: .
size: .
J: TRBJ1-5
V: TRBV6-1
CDR3: CASSEGLNNQPQHF
DNA: TGTGCCAGCAGTGAGGGACTTAACAATCAGCCCCAGCATTTT

D: .
size: .
J: TRBJ1-1
V: TRBV14
CDR3: CASSRGHVNTEAFF
DNA: TGTGCCAGCAGCCGGGGACACGTCAACACTGAAGCTTTCTTT

D: .
size: few
J: TRBJ2-5
V: TRBV4-2
CDR3: CASSQDTGQETQYF
DNA: TGTGCCAGCAGCCAAGATACCGGGCAAGAGACCCAGTACTTC

D: .
size: once
J: TRBJ1-2
V: TRBV2
CDR3: CASSEDGKLSGYTF
DNA: TGTGCCAGCAGTGAGGACGGGAAGCTATCTGGCTACACCTTC

D: .
size: .
J: TRBJ2-7
V: TRBV2
CDR3: CASSESGWEQYF
DNA: TGTGCCAGCAGTGAGTCAGGGTGGGAGCAGTACTTC

D: TRBD1
size: .
J: TRBJ1-3
V: TRBV7-9
CDR3: CASGQGASSGNTIYF
DNA: TGTGCCAGCGGACAGGGCGCGAGCTCTGGAAACACCATATATTTT

D: .
size: .
J: TRBJ1-1
V: TRBV29-1
CDR3: CSSFLGGGTNTEAFF
DNA: TGCAGCTCCTTCCTGGGTGGGGGCACGAACACTGAAGCTTTCTTT

D: .
size: few
J: TRBJ2-7
V: TRBV6-5
CDR3: CASSSTDNSYEQYF
DNA: TGTGCCAGCAGTTCCACGGACAATTCCTACGAGCAGTACTTC

D: TRBD1
size: .
J: TRBJ1-2
V: TRBV29-1
CDR3: CSVPGQPYGYTF
DNA: TGCAGCGTCCCGGGACAGCCATATGGCTACACCTTC

D: TRBD1
size: .
J: TRBJ2-7
V: TRBV29-1
CDR3: CSVGTGGPYEQYF
DNA: TGCAGCGTTGGGACAGGGGGACCCTACGAGCAGTACTTC

D: TRBD2
size: .
J: TRBJ2-3
V: TRBV10-2
CDR3: CASSEGAGASTGTQYF
DNA: TGCGCCAGCAGTGAAGGAGCGGGAGCTAGCACAGGTACGCAGTATTTT

D: .
size: .
J: TRBJ2-7
V: TRBV27
CDR3: CASSLEQGTSYEQYF
DNA: TGTGCCAGCAGTTTAGAGCAGGGGACCTCCTACGAGCAGTACTTC